This T cell receptor beta chain was recovered during a study of shared clonotypes between healthy human individuals. Assay: immunoSEQ multiplex PCR; the TCRdb copy retains only in-frame clones and omits some. The repertoire consists of 300,000 to 350,000 clones, with roughly 70% occurring once and the leading ten covering less than 11%. The CDR3 is 13 residues long. CDR1 is SGHRS and CDR2 is YFSETQ in the germline V gene. Deletions cut 1 base from V and 2 bases from J, with 4 bases between. This clone was picked up one time. The sequenced material came from memory CD4+ T cells sorted from blood. Subset defined: CD45RA-negative fraction. The source of this sequence is a man aged 25 to 40 in good health. This chain links TRBV5-1 with TRBJ1-5; no firm D call. CDR3 in amino acids: CASSLLGNQPQHF. In DNA form, the CDR3 reads TGCGCCAGCAGCTTGCTGGGCAATCAGCCCCAGCATTTT.